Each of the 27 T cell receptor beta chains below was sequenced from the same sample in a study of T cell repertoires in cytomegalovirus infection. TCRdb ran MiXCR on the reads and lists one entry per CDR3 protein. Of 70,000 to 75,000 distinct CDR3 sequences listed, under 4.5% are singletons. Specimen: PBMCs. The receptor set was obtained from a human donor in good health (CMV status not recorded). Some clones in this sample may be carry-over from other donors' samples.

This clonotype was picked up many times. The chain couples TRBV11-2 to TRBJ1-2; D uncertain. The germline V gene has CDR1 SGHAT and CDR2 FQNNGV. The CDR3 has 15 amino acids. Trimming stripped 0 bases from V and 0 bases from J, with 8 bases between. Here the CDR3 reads CASSLDHVTNYGYTF. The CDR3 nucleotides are TGTGCCAGCAGCTTAGATCATGTTACTAACTATGGCTACACCTTC.

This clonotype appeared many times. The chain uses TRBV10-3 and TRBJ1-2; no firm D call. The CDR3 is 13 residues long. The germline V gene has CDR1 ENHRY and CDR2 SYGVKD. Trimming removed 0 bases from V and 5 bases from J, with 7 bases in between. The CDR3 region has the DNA TGTGCCATCAGTGAGTCGAGATCGTATGGCTACACCTTC. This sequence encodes CAISESRSYGYTF.

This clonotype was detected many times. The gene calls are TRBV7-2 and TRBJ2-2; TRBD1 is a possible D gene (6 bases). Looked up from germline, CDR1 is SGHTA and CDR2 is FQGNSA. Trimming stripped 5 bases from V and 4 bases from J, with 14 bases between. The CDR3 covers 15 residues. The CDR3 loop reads CASSPSRGSTGELFF. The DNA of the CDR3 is TGTGCCAGCAGCCCGAGCAGGGGCTCCACCGGGGAGCTGTTTTTT.

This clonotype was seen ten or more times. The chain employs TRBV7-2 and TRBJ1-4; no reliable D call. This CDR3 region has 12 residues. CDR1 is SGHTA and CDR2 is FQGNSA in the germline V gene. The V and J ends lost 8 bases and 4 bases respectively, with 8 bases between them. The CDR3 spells CASGQFNEKLFF. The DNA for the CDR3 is TGTGCCAGCGGGCAGTTTAATGAAAAACTGTTTTTT.

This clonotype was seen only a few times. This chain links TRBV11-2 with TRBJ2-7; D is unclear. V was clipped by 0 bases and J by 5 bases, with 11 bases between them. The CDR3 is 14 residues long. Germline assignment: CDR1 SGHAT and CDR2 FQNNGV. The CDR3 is CASSLDSRIHEQYF. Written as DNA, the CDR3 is TGTGCCAGCAGCTTAGACTCTAGGATCCACGAGCAGTACTTC.

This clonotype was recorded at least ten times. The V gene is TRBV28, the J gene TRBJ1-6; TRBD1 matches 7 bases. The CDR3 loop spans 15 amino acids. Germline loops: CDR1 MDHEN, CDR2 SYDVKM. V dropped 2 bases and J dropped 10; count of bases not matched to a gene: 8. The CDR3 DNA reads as TGTGCCAGCAGTTTAGCTGACAGGGAAGGCTCACCCCTCCACTTT. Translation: CASSLADREGSPLHF.

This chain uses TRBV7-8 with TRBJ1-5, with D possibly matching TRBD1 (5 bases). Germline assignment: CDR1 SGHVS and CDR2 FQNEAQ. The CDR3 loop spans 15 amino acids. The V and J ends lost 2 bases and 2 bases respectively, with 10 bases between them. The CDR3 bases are TGTGCCAGCAGCTTACGGGGGATAGGCAATCAGCCCCAGCATTTT. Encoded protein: CASSLRGIGNQPQHF.

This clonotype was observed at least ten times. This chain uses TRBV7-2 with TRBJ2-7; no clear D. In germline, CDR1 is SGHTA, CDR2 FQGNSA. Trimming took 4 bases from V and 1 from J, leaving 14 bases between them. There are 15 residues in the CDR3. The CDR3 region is CASSSHHSRSYEQYF. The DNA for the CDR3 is TGTGCCAGCAGCTCTCATCACAGTAGGTCCTACGAGCAGTACTTC.

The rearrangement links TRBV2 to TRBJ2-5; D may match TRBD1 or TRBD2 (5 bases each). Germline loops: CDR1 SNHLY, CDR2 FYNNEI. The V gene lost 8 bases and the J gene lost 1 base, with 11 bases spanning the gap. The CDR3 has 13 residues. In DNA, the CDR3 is TGTGCCAGCCAAGCCGGGACCCAAGAGACCCAGTACTTC. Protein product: CASQAGTQETQYF. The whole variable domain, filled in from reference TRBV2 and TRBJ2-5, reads EPEVTQTPSHQVTQMGQEVILRCVPISNHLYFYWYRQILGQKVEFLVSFYNNEISEKSEIFDDQFSVERPDGSNFTLKIRSTKLEDSAMYFCASQAGTQETQYFGPGTRLLVL.

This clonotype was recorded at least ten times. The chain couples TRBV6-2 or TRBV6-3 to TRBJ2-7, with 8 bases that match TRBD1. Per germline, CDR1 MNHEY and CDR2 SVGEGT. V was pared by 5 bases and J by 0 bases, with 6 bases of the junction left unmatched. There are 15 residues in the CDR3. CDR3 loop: CASSPWTGNSYEQYF. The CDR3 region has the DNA TGTGCCAGCAGTCCCTGGACAGGGAACTCCTACGAGCAGTACTTC.

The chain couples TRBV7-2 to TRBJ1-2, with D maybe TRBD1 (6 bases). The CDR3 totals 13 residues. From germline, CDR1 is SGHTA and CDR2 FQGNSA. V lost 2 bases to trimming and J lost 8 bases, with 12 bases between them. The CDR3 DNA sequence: TGTGCCAGCAGCTTACCGGGGGCGGGGGGCTACACCTTC. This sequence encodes CASSLPGAGGYTF.

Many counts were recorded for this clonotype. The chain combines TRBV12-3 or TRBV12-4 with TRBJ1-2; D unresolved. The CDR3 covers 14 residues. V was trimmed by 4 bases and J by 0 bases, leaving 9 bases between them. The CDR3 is CASSSDGANYGYTF. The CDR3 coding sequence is TGTGCCAGCAGTTCCGACGGGGCTAACTATGGCTACACCTTC.

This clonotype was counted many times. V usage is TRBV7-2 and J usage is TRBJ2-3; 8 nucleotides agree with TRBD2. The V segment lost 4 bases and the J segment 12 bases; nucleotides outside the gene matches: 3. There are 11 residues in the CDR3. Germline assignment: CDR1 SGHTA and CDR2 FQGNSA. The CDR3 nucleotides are TGTGCCAGCAGCTCGGGGACTAGACAGTATTTT. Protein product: CASSSGTRQYF.

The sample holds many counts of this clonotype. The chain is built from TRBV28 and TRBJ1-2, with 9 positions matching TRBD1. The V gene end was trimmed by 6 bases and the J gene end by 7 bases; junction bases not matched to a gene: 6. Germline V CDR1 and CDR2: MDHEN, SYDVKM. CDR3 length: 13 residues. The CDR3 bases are TGTGCCAGCAGCCCCCGGGACAGGGCTGGCTACACCTTC. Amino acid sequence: CASSPRDRAGYTF.

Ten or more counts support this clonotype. The CDR3 here is CASSQLRVSEQYF. The CDR3 DNA follows: TGTGCCAGCAGTCAACTCAGGGTGAGCGAGCAGTACTTC. The rearrangement links TRBV6-2 or TRBV6-3 to TRBJ2-7; the D gene is possibly TRBD1 (5 bases). Trimming removed 5 bases from V and 6 bases from J, with 14 bases in between. Germline V gene lookup returns CDR1 MNHEY and CDR2 SVGEGT. The length of the CDR3 is 13 residues.

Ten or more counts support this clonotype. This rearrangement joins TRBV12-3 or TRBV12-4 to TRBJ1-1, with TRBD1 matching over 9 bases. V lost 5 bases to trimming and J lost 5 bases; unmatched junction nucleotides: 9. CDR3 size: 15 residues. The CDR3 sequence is CASSQYRDRVTEAFF. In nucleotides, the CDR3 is TGTGCCAGCAGTCAATACCGGGACAGGGTAACTGAAGCTTTCTTT.

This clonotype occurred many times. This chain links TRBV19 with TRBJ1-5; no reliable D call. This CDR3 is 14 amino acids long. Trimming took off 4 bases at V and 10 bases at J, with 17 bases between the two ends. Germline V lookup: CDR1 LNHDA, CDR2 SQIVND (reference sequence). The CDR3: CASSTTELYIPQHF. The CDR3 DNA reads TGTGCCAGTAGTACAACAGAACTCTACATTCCCCAGCATTTT.

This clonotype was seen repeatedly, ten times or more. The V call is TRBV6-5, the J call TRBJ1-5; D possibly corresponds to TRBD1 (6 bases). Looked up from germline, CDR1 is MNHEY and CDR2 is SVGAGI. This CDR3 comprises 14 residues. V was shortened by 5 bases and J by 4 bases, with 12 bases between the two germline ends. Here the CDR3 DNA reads TGTGCCAGCAGTACAGGACAGAGAAATCAGCCCCAGCATTTT. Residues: CASSTGQRNQPQHF.

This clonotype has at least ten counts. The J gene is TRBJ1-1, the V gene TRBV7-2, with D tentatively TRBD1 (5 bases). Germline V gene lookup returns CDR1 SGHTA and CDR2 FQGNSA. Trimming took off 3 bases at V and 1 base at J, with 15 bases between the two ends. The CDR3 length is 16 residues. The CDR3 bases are TGTGCCAGCAGCTTCCTGGCCGGTACAGGGAACACTGAAGCTTTCTTT. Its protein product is CASSFLAGTGNTEAFF.

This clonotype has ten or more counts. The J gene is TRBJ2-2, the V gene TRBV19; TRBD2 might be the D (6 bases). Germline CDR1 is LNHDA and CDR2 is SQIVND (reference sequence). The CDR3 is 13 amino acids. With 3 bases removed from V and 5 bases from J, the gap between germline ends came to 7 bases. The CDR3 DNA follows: TGTGCCAGTAGTATCGGGACTACCGGGGAGCTGTTTTTT. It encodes CASSIGTTGELFF.

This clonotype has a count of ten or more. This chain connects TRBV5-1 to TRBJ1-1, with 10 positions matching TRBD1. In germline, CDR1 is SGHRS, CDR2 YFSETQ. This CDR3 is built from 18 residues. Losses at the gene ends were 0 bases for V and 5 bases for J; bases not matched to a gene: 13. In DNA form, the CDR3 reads TGCGCCAGCAGCTTGGCGTTCCCGGGACAGGGGTATAGGACTGAAGCTTTCTTT. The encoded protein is CASSLAFPGQGYRTEAFF.

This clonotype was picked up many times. The CDR3 here is CASSLPFSPYVETQYF. CDR3 in DNA: TGTGCCAGCAGCTTACCCTTTTCCCCCTACGTCGAGACCCAGTACTTC. The chain couples TRBV7-2 to TRBJ2-5; the D is unclear. The CDR3 is made up of 16 amino acids. Germline CDR1 and CDR2: SGHTA and FQGNSA. V lost 2 bases, J lost 5 bases, and 18 bases lay in between.

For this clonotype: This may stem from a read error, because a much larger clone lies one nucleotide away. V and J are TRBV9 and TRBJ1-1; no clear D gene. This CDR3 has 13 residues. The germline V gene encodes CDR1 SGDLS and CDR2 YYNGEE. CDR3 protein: CASGVVSNTEAFF. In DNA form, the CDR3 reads TGTGCCAGCGGCGTAGTATCGAACACTGAAGCTTTCTTT.

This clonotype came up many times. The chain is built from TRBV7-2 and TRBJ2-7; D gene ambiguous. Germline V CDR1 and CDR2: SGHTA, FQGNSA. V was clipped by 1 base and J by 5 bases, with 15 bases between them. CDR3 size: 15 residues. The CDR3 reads CASSLEPTLKDEQYF. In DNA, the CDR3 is TGTGCCAGCAGCTTAGAACCGACCCTAAAGGACGAGCAGTACTTC. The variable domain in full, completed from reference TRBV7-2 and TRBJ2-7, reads GAGVSQSPSNKVTEKGKDVELRCDPISGHTALYWYRQSLGQGLEFLIYFQGNSAPDKSGLPSDRFSAERTGGSVSTLTIQRTQQEDSAVYLCASSLEPTLKDEQYFGPGTRLTVT.

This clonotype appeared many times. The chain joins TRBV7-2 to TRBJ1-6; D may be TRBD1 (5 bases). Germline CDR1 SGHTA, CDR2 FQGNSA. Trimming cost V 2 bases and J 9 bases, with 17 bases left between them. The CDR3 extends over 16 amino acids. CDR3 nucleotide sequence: TGTGCCAGCAGCTTACTAGGGACCGTCACGGGTTCACCCCTCCACTTT. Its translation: CASSLLGTVTGSPLHF.

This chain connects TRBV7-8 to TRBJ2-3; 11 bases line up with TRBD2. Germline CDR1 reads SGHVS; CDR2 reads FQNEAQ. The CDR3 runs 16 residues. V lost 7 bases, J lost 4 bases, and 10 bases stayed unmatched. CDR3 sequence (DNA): TGTGCCAGCACCCGGGGGGGGACTAGCGGTGCAGATACGCAGTATTTT. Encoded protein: CASTRGGTSGADTQYF.

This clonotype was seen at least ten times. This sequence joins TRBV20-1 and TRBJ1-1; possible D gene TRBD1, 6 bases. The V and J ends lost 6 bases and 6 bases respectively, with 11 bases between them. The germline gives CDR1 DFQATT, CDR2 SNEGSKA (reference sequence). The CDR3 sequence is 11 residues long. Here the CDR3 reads CSAEGGPEAFF. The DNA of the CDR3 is TGCAGTGCCGAGGGGGGTCCTGAAGCTTTCTTT.